A single sample gave rise to the 14 T cell receptor beta chains below, sequenced in a study of CXCR3-negative and CXCR3-positive naive CD8 T cells. Study results and limitations: CXCR3-positive naive cells had TRB CDR3s that were more hydrophobic than CXCR3-negative naive cells had.

cDNA libraries for TRB were generated by 5' RACE incorporating UMI labels. TCRdb re-called the 5' RACE reads, yielding one record per CDR3 amino acid sequence without DNA. This sample contains more than 80,000 distinct CDR3 sequences. Antigens for these TCRs are unknown. The sequencing sample was made of naive CXCR3+ CD8+ T cells from blood. Subset meaning: CD45RO-CCR7+CD27+CD95- naive CD8+ T cells expressing CXCR3 (TNR3+). The receptors were gathered from a human donor in good health. Some clones in this sample may be carry-over from other donors' samples.

The genes are TRBV27 and TRBJ2-1; no DNA is available, so the TRBD1 call from TCRdb remains unchecked. Germline CDR1 MNHEY, CDR2 SMNVEV (reference sequence). The CDR3 has 15 residues. The CDR3 protein is CASSLVAGPRGEQFF.

The rearrangement joins TRBV4-3 to TRBJ2-1; the D gene TCRdb calls, TRBD2, cannot be checked with no DNA. Germline CDR1 reads LGHNA; CDR2 reads YSLEER. The CDR3 length is 15 residues. The CDR3 is CASSQDRVAAYEQFF.

This chain connects TRBV21-1 to TRBJ1-2; as DNA is missing, the TRBD1 call by TCRdb cannot be tested. TRBV21-1 is marked as a pseudogene. This CDR3 has 11 amino acids. The CDR3 here is CASSLGAGYTF.

The rearrangement links TRBV4-3 to TRBJ2-3; TCRdb designates TRBD2, a call that cannot be tested without DNA. From germline, CDR1 is LGHNA and CDR2 YSLEER. The CDR3 covers 14 residues. The CDR3 is CASSQSSGTDTQYF.

This rearrangement joins TRBV7-9 to TRBJ2-7; the TRBD1 assignment by TCRdb is unverifiable without DNA. This CDR3 comprises 14 residues. The germline gives CDR1 SEHNR, CDR2 FQNEAQ (reference sequence). This CDR3 reads CASSLSEGMNEQYF.

The J gene is TRBJ2-7, the V gene TRBV2; with no DNA, the TCRdb D assignment of TRBD2 cannot be verified. The V gene's germline CDR1 is SNHLY and CDR2 FYNNEI. The CDR3 sequence is 15 residues long. CDR3 residues: CASSDGAATSYEQYF. Filled out from reference TRBV2 and TRBJ2-7, the complete variable domain reads EPEVTQTPSHQVTQMGQEVILRCVPISNHLYFYWYRQILGQKVEFLVSFYNNEISEKSEIFDDQFSVERPDGSNFTLKIRSTKLEDSAMYFCASSDGAATSYEQYFGPGTRLTVT.

This chain connects TRBV20-1 to TRBJ1-1; TCRdb indicates TRBD1, and absent DNA this call remains unverified. Looked up from germline, CDR1 is DFQATT and CDR2 is SNEGSKA (reference sequence). There are 17 residues in the CDR3. The CDR3 protein is CSARDQGQGALYTEAFF.

The J gene is TRBJ2-1, the V gene TRBV5-1; TCRdb's D call of TRBD2 is untestable without DNA. The CDR3 spans 15 residues. CDR1 SGHRS and CDR2 YFSETQ come from the germline V gene. The chain's CDR3 is CASSPGTYGYNEQFF.

The chain links TRBV5-1 to TRBJ2-7; TCRdb lists TRBD2, though no DNA is available to test this call. The CDR3 contains 15 residues. Germline values: CDR1 SGHRS, CDR2 YFSETQ. The chain's CDR3 is CASSLASGSLYEQYF.

The rearrangement links TRBV12-3 or TRBV12-4 to TRBJ1-1; without DNA, the TCRdb call of TRBD1 cannot be checked. The CDR3 covers 14 residues. The CDR3 region is CASSFARGHVEAFF.

The chain recombines TRBV5-6 with TRBJ1-1; TCRdb's assignment of TRBD1 cannot be checked, as there is no DNA. The CDR3 spans 16 residues. Germline V gives CDR1 SGHDT, CDR2 YYEEEE. The CDR3 loop is CASSLGLRGMNTEAFF.

This chain links TRBV7-3 with TRBJ2-1; TCRdb returns TRBD1, unconfirmable since there is no DNA. From germline, CDR1 is SGHTA and CDR2 FQGTGA. This CDR3 region has 15 residues. The CDR3 here is CASSLEQGTYNEQFF.

The CDR3 protein is CASRYDRGPGEQYF. This rearrangement joins TRBV28 to TRBJ2-7; TCRdb designates TRBD1, a call that cannot be tested without DNA. Germline CDR1 and CDR2: MDHEN and SYDVKM. The CDR3 loop spans 14 amino acids.

V gene TRBV6-5 combines with J gene TRBJ2-7; TCRdb's D gene call, TRBD1, goes unchecked for lack of DNA. The CDR3 extends over 16 amino acids. Germline V gene sequence: CDR1 MNHEY, CDR2 SVGAGI. The CDR3 is CASSLSVQGRTYEQYF.